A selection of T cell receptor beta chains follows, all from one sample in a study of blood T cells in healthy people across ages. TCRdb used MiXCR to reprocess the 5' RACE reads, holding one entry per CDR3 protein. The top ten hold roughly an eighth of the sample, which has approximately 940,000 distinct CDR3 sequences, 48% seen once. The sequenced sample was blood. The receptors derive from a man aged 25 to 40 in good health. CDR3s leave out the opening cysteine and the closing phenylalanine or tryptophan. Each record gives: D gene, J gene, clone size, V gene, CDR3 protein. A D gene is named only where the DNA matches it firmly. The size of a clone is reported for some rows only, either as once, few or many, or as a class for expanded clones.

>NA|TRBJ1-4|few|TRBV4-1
ASSQARTTNEKLF
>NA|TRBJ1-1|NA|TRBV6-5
ASRGYTEAF
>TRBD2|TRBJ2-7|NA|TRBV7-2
ASRTGGNTYEQY
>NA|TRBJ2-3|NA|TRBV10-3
AISAQSTDTQY
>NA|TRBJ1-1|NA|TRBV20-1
SARDSQGWTEAF
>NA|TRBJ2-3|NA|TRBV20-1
SAESRQGRKDTQY
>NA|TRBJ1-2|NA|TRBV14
ASSQEGRGPNYGYT
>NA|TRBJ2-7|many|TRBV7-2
ASSLAGTDAQY
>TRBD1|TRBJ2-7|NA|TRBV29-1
SVEGQGIQREQY
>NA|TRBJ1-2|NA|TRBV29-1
SVGDPGYT
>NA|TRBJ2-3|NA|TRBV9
ASSVGLLSTDTQY
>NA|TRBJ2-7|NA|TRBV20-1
SARGIEGTYEQY
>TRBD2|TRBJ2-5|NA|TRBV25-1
ASSTSGGVYNEQY
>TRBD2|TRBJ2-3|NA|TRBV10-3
AIRDPGLGDTQY
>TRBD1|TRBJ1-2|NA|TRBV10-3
AISESGTGTVNGYT
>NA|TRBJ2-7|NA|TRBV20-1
SATERAYEQY
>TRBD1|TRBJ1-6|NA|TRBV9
ASSLQGVQDSPLH
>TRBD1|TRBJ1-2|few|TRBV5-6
ASSLRGQIYNYGYT
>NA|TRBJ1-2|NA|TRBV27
ASSSLYGKGGSYGYT
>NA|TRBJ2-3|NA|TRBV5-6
ASSFDPDTQY
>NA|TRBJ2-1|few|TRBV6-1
ASSTSDRSPLNEQF